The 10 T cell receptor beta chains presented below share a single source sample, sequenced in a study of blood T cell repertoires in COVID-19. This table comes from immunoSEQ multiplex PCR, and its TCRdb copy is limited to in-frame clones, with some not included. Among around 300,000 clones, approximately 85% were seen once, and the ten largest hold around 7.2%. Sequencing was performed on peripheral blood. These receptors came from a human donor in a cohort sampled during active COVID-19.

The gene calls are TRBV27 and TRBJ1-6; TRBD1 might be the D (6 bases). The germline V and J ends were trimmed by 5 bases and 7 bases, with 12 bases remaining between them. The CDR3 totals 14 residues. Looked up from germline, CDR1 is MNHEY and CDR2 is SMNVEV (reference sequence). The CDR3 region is CASSPGQKNSPLHF. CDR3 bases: TGTGCCAGCAGTCCCGGACAGAAAAATTCACCCCTCCACTTT.

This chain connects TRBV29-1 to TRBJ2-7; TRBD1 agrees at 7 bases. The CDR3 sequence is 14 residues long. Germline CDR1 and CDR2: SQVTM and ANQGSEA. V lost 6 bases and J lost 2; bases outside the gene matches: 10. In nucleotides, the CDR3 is TGCAGCGTGACGGACAGGAGTCCCACCTACGAGCAGTACTTC. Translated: CSVTDRSPTYEQYF.

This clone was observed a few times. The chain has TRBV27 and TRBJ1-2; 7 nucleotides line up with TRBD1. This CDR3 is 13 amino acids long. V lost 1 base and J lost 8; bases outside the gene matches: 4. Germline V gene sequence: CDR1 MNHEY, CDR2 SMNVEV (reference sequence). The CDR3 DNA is TGTGCCAGCAGTTTATACAGGGGAGTAGGCTACACCTTC. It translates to CASSLYRGVGYTF.

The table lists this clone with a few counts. The CDR3 sequence is CASSTRDRVVTEAFF. For the CDR3, the DNA is TGTGCCAGCAGTACCCGGGACAGGGTGGTCACTGAAGCTTTCTTT. The J gene is TRBJ1-1, the V gene TRBV27; 9 bases align to TRBD1. This CDR3 has 15 residues. Trimming cost V 5 bases and J 4 bases; bases outside gene matches: 8. Germline values: CDR1 MNHEY, CDR2 SMNVEV (reference sequence).

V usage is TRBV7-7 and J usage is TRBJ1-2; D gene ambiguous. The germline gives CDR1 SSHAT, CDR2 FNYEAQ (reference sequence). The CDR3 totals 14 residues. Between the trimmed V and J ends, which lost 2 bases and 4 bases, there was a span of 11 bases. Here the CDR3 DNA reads TGTGCCAGCAGCTTATTTCAGGATTTCTATGGCTACACCTTC. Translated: CASSLFQDFYGYTF.

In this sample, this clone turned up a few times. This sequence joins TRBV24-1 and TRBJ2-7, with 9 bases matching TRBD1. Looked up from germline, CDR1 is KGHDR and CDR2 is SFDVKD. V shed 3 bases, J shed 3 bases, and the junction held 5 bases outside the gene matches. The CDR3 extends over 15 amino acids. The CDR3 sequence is CATSDNRDRVYEQYF. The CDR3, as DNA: TGTGCCACCAGTGATAACCGGGACAGGGTCTACGAGCAGTACTTC.

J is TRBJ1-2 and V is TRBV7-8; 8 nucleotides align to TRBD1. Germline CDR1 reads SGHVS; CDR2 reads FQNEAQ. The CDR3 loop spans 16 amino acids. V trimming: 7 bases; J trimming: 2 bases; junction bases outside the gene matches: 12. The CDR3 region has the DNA TGTGCCAGCACCCACACCCGGGACAGGAGGAACTATGGCTACACCTTC. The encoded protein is CASTHTRDRRNYGYTF.

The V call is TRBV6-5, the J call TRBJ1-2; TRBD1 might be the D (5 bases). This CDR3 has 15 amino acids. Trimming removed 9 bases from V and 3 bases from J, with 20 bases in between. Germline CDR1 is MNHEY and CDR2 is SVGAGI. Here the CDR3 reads CASYRDLLLYYGYTF. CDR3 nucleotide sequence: TGTGCCAGTTACCGGGACTTGCTTCTTTACTATGGCTACACCTTC.

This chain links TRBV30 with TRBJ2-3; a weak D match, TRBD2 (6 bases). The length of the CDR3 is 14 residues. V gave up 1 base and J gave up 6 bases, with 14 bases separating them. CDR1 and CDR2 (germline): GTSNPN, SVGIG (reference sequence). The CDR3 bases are TGTGCCTGGAGTGGAGACCGGGGGTGGGATACGCAGTATTTT. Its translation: CAWSGDRGWDTQYF.

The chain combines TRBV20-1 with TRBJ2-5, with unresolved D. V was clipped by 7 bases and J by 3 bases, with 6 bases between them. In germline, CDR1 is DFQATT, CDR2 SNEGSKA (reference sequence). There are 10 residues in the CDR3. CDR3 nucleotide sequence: TGCAGTGTGTCCGAAGAGACCCAGTACTTC. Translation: CSVSEETQYF.